This T cell receptor (beta chain) appears in the sequencing data of a study of T-cell reconstitution after alpha-beta-depleted transplantation in children. Unique molecular identifiers were incorporated into the prepared TCRbeta library. TCRdb passed the PCR reads through MiXCR, listing each CDR3 protein once. The sample carries 81,000 or so distinct CDR3 sequences, about a sixth recorded once. The V gene end was trimmed by 2 bases and the J gene end by 0 bases; junction bases not matched to a gene: 11. CDR3 length: 19 residues. In germline, CDR1 is SGHRS, CDR2 YFSETQ. This receptor was identified in a male patient between 2 and 10 years old who had a stem cell transplant for acute lymphoblastic leukemia, so the T cells may come from the graft donor. This rearrangement joins TRBV5-1 to TRBJ2-2, with 9 bases aligning to TRBD2. The source was PBMCs, mostly from graft donor cells, collected 180 days after TCRalphabeta/CD19-depleted stem cell transplant. CDR3 amino acids: CASSFRPVAGAANTGELFF. As DNA, the CDR3 is TGCGCCAGCAGCTTCCGCCCGGTAGCGGGGGCCGCGAACACCGGGGAGCTGTTTTTT.